The 29 T cell receptor beta chains reported below all come from one sample, sequenced in a study of blood T cell repertoires in COVID-19. Method: immunoSEQ multiplex PCR; TCRdb's copy keeps in-frame clones and lacks some. Here the sample spans more than 200,000 clones, less than 90% being singletons. The sequencing sample was made of peripheral blood. Receptor source: an elderly woman with COVID-19, enrolled during active disease.

In its sample, this clone was seen a few times. The chain joins TRBV7-2 to TRBJ2-1; D is uncertain. Per germline, CDR1 SGHTA and CDR2 FQGNSA. V was shortened by 5 bases and J by 8 bases, with 13 bases between the two germline ends. The CDR3 extends over 13 amino acids. The CDR3 bases are TGTGCCAGCAGCATAAACTTCGGTGATGAGCAGTTCTTC. Protein: CASSINFGDEQFF.

This chain links TRBV28 with TRBJ2-7, with TRBD1 matching over 8 bases. The germline gives CDR1 MDHEN, CDR2 SYDVKM. V dropped 5 bases and J dropped 3; count of bases not matched to a gene: 0. This CDR3 spans 12 amino acids. CDR3 loop: CASSGQGYEQYF. The DNA for the CDR3 is TGTGCCAGCAGTGGACAGGGCTACGAGCAGTACTTC.

This sequence joins TRBV2 and TRBJ2-5; D not certain. The CDR3 has 13 residues. The germline V and J ends were trimmed by 6 bases and 3 bases, with 11 bases remaining between them. The germline CDR1 and CDR2 sequences are SNHLY and FYNNEI. DNA for the CDR3: TGTGCCAGCAGGGTATCAGGAAAAGAGACCCAGTACTTC. It codes for CASRVSGKETQYF. The full variable domain, completed using reference TRBV2 and TRBJ2-5, is EPEVTQTPSHQVTQMGQEVILRCVPISNHLYFYWYRQILGQKVEFLVSFYNNEISEKSEIFDDQFSVERPDGSNFTLKIRSTKLEDSAMYFCASRVSGKETQYFGPGTRLLVL.

The rearrangement uses TRBV3-1 (or the pseudogene TRBV3-2) and TRBJ2-3, with D possibly TRBD2 on 5 matching bases. This CDR3 comprises 15 residues. The V and J ends lost 6 bases and 1 base respectively, with 14 bases between them. Germline V lookup: CDR1 LGHDT, CDR2 YNNKEL (reference sequence). The DNA for the CDR3 is TGTGCCAGCAGGGCTACCGGGGTCGGCACAGATACGCAGTATTTT. It translates to CASRATGVGTDTQYF.

The chain links TRBV20-1 to TRBJ1-1; D unclear. Per the germline V gene, CDR1 is DFQATT and CDR2 is SNEGSKA (reference sequence). The CDR3 covers 11 residues. Trimming took 3 bases from V and 1 from J, leaving 3 bases between them. The CDR3 bases are TGCAGTGCTAGCAAGAACACTGAAGCTTTCTTT. Translation: CSASKNTEAFF.

The V call is TRBV19, the J call TRBJ1-6; D uncertain. Germline CDR1 and CDR2: LNHDA and SQIVND (reference sequence). Trimming shortened V by 8 bases and J by 8 bases, and 19 bases separated the two germline ends. The length of the CDR3 is 15 residues. The CDR3 is CASQVGKMIDSPLHF. In DNA, the CDR3 is TGTGCCAGTCAGGTTGGAAAAATGATCGATTCACCCCTCCACTTT.

The chain has TRBV3-1 (or the pseudogene TRBV3-2) and TRBJ1-1, with TRBD1 matching over 7 bases. The V gene end was trimmed by 1 base and the J gene end by 10 bases; junction bases not matched to a gene: 6. Germline CDR1 and CDR2: LGHDT and YNNKEL (reference sequence). The CDR3 has 13 amino acids. CDR3 region: CASSQGQGPGAFF. The CDR3 nucleotides read TGTGCCAGCAGCCAAGGACAGGGTCCGGGAGCTTTCTTT.

The chain recombines TRBV18 with TRBJ2-1, with 7 nucleotides matching TRBD1. Trimming cost V 1 base and J 4 bases; bases outside gene matches: 4. The CDR3 contains 15 residues. Germline V gives CDR1 KGHSH, CDR2 LQKENI. CDR3 in amino acids: CASSPLGQPYNEQFF. In DNA, the CDR3 is TGTGCCAGCTCACCACTGGGACAGCCTTACAATGAGCAGTTCTTC.

The chain combines TRBV6-1 with TRBJ1-1; D unclear. In germline, CDR1 is MNHNS, CDR2 SASEGT. V lost 1 base and J 5 bases, leaving 8 bases between the germline ends. The CDR3 has 13 residues. CDR3 region: CASSEVERTEAFF. The CDR3 DNA sequence: TGTGCCAGCAGTGAAGTGGAGCGAACTGAAGCTTTCTTT.

V is TRBV19 and J is TRBJ2-7; 8 bases align to TRBD1. Germline V gene data show CDR1 as LNHDA and CDR2 as SQIVND (reference sequence). The CDR3 consists of 17 residues. Trimming took 6 bases from V and 4 from J; bases not matched to a gene: 17. The CDR3 coding sequence is TGTGCCAGTAGCATACTCCCCCAGGTGCAGGGGGCATACGAGCAGTACTTC. Amino acids: CASSILPQVQGAYEQYF.

The V and J genes are TRBV11-1 and TRBJ1-1; TRBD1 agrees at 7 bases. Losses at the gene ends were 5 bases for V and 0 bases for J; bases not matched to a gene: 9. Germline V CDR1 and CDR2: SGHAT, FQDESV (reference sequence). The CDR3 consists of 16 residues. CDR3 bases: TGTGCCAGCAGCCTCGCGCCACAGGGGTTGAACACTGAAGCTTTCTTT. It is translated as CASSLAPQGLNTEAFF.

CDR3 sequence: CASIEGQTNTEAFF. The CDR3 DNA sequence: TGTGCCAGTATCGAAGGACAGACGAACACTGAAGCTTTCTTT. The chain couples TRBV19 to TRBJ1-1; D possibly corresponds to TRBD1 (6 bases). Trimming removed 7 bases from V and 1 base from J, with 13 bases in between. This CDR3 has 14 amino acids. The germline gives CDR1 LNHDA, CDR2 SQIVND (reference sequence). The full variable domain, with the rest looked up from reference TRBV19 and TRBJ1-1, is DGGITQSPKYLFRKEGQNVTLSCEQNLNHDAMYWYRQDPGQGLRLIYYSQIVNDFQKGDIAEGYSVSREKKESFPLTVTSAQKNPTAFYLCASIEGQTNTEAFFGQGTRLTVV.

The chain combines TRBV30 with TRBJ1-1, with D unresolved. Germline loops: CDR1 GTSNPN, CDR2 SVGIG (reference sequence). The V gene lost 3 bases and the J gene lost 5 bases, with 10 bases spanning the gap. This CDR3 region has 12 residues. CDR3 coding DNA: TGTGCCTGGAGCGCCGGGAGGACTGAAGCTTTCTTT. The encoded protein is CAWSAGRTEAFF.

This chain links TRBV14 with TRBJ1-1; no clear D gene. Germline V gene data show CDR1 as SGHDN and CDR2 as FVKESK. The CDR3 length is 12 residues. Trimming cost V 0 bases and J 13 bases, with 12 bases left between them. The CDR3 DNA reads TGTGCCAGCAGCCAAGAGTTCCGGGGAATTTTCTTT. Residues: CASSQEFRGIFF.

This clone was observed a few times. DNA of the CDR3: TGTGCCAGCAGTTCAATCGGACAGAACTATGGCTACACCTTC. As protein: CASSSIGQNYGYTF. The chain employs TRBV27 and TRBJ1-2; perhaps TRBD1 as D (6 bases). The CDR3 length is 14 residues. V was shortened by 4 bases and J by 2 bases, with 11 bases between the two germline ends. In germline, CDR1 is MNHEY, CDR2 SMNVEV (reference sequence).

This rearrangement joins TRBV5-6 to TRBJ2-7, with 7 bases that match TRBD1. Germline trimming cut 4 bases from V and 5 bases from J; bases unmatched to any gene: 9. CDR1 and CDR2 from the germline V gene are SGHDT and YYEEEE. The CDR3 loop spans 14 amino acids. The DNA for the CDR3 is TGTGCCAGCAGCACGGGACAGCCCTATAACGAGCAGTACTTC. Residues: CASSTGQPYNEQYF.

The sample holds a few counts of this clone. The chain joins TRBV7-6 to TRBJ1-4, with 7 bases identical to TRBD1. The CDR3 extends over 15 amino acids. Trimming removed 1 base from V and 7 bases from J; junction bases left unmatched: 6. In germline, CDR1 is SGHVS, CDR2 FNYEAQ. Here the CDR3 reads CASSLGQGLSEKLFF. CDR3 coding DNA: TGTGCCAGCAGCTTAGGACAGGGCTTAAGTGAAAAACTGTTTTTT.

J is TRBJ1-1 and V is TRBV7-9; possibly TRBD1 for D (6 bases). This CDR3 contains 15 residues. Germline lookup yields CDR1 SEHNR and CDR2 FQNEAQ (reference sequence). The ends were cut back, 5 bases at V and 1 base at J, with 14 bases in the middle. In DNA form, the CDR3 reads TGTGCCAGCAGCCCGGTGGGGGCAGGGAACACTGAAGCTTTCTTT. Encoded protein: CASSPVGAGNTEAFF.

This chain uses TRBV30 with TRBJ1-5; 9 nucleotides align to TRBD1. J was trimmed by 4 bases and V by 0 bases; bases with no gene match: 7. CDR3 length: 16 residues. In germline, CDR1 is GTSNPN, CDR2 SVGIG (reference sequence). Written as DNA, the CDR3 is TGTGCCTGGAGTGTTACGGGGACAGGGAAGAATCAGCCCCAGCATTTT. This sequence encodes CAWSVTGTGKNQPQHF.

The V and J genes are TRBV20-1 and TRBJ1-6; a weak D match, TRBD1 (6 bases). Between the trimmed V and J ends, which lost 3 bases and 9 bases, there was a span of 12 bases. CDR1 is DFQATT and CDR2 is SNEGSKA in the germline V gene (reference sequence). This CDR3 comprises 13 residues. The DNA of the CDR3 is TGCAGTGCTAGTTTGCAGGGGAGTTCACCCCTCCACTTT. Translated: CSASLQGSSPLHF.

CDR3 DNA sequence: TGTGCCAGCAGCGCAATAGCGGGTAGCACAGATACGCAGTATTTT. This gives the protein CASSAIAGSTDTQYF. This chain uses TRBV6-5 with TRBJ2-3; 7 positions match TRBD2. The CDR3 is 15 residues long. CDR1 MNHEY and CDR2 SVGAGI come from the germline V gene. J gave up 0 bases and V 6 bases, and 6 bases lay outside the gene matches.

This chain links TRBV7-9 with TRBJ1-1; D is perhaps TRBD1 (6 bases). The CDR3 spans 14 residues. The germline V and J ends were trimmed by 4 bases and 3 bases, with 12 bases remaining between them. The V gene's germline CDR1 is SEHNR and CDR2 FQNEAQ (reference sequence). CDR3 region: CASSSQGSDTEAFF. DNA of the CDR3: TGTGCCAGCAGCTCACAGGGATCGGACACTGAAGCTTTCTTT.

The chain employs TRBV18 and TRBJ2-5; TRBD2 is a possible D gene (6 bases). This CDR3 contains 15 residues. CDR1 and CDR2 from the germline V gene are KGHSH and LQKENI. The V and J ends lost 2 bases and 4 bases respectively, with 14 bases between them. The CDR3 spells CASSPRRRGGETQYF. CDR3 sequence (DNA): TGTGCCAGCTCACCAAGGAGGAGGGGTGGAGAGACCCAGTACTTC.

This clone was observed a handful of times. V is TRBV28 and J is TRBJ2-7; TRBD1 matches 8 bases. Trimming removed 7 bases from V and 6 bases from J; junction bases left unmatched: 8. The CDR3 has 13 residues. Germline V lookup: CDR1 MDHEN, CDR2 SYDVKM. CDR3 nucleotides: TGTGCCAGCACTCGGCAGGGGGCATTCGAGCAGTACGTC. Translated, it gives CASTRQGAFEQYV.

Details on this clone: In the same sample, other DNA sequences code for this CDR3. This chain links TRBV30 with TRBJ1-5; TRBD1 might be the D (5 bases). V lost 3 bases, J lost 2 bases, and 14 bases lay in between. Germline assignment: CDR1 GTSNPN and CDR2 SVGIG (reference sequence). The CDR3 has 15 amino acids. This chain's CDR3 is CAWSPGGAGNQPQHF. As DNA, the CDR3 is TGTGCCTGGAGCCCTGGCGGGGCAGGCAATCAGCCCCAGCATTTT.

This chain connects TRBV6-6 to TRBJ2-3, with 13 nucleotides matching TRBD2. The CDR3 loop spans 16 amino acids. Looked up from germline, CDR1 is MNHNY and CDR2 is SVGAGI (reference sequence). The V segment lost 5 bases and the J segment 6 bases; nucleotides outside the gene matches: 8. The CDR3 reads CASSKTGLAGVDTQYF. The CDR3 nucleotides read TGTGCCAGCAGTAAAACAGGACTAGCGGGGGTTGATACGCAGTATTTT.

The rearrangement joins TRBV5-8 to TRBJ2-7; D may be TRBD1 (5 bases). In germline, CDR1 is SGHTS, CDR2 YDEGEE. The CDR3 sequence is 17 residues long. V was trimmed by 0 bases and J by 4 bases, leaving 20 bases between them. CDR3 coding DNA: TGTGCCAGCAGCTTGGGGCAGGGCGGTCTCTACTCTTACGAGCAGTACTTC. Amino acid sequence: CASSLGQGGLYSYEQYF.

In this sample, this clone turned up a few times. Other nucleotide sequences in the sample specify the same CDR3. This chain uses TRBV18 with TRBJ2-5, with 9 bases that match TRBD2. The trim removed 1 base at V and 5 bases at J, leaving 5 bases unmatched. From germline, CDR1 is KGHSH and CDR2 LQKENI. This CDR3 has 15 residues. CDR3 sequence: CASSPLAGARETQYF. The DNA of the CDR3 is TGTGCCAGCTCACCACTAGCGGGGGCGAGGGAGACCCAGTACTTC.

CDR3 amino acids: CASSLGTGGFRTEAFF. The CDR3, as DNA: TGTGCCAGCAGCTTAGGGACAGGGGGCTTTCGGACTGAAGCTTTCTTT. The rearrangement uses TRBV7-9 and TRBJ1-1; 11 positions match TRBD1. CDR3 length: 16 amino acids. Trimming removed 1 base from V and 5 bases from J; junction bases left unmatched: 6. Germline V gene sequence: CDR1 SEHNR, CDR2 FQNEAQ (reference sequence). The full variable domain, rest sourced from reference TRBV7-9 and TRBJ1-1, is DTGVSQNPRHKITKRGQNVTFRCDPISEHNRLYWYRQTLGQGPEFLTYFQNEAQLEKSRLLSDRFSAERPKGSFSTLEIQRTEQGDSAMYLCASSLGTGGFRTEAFFGQGTRLTVV.